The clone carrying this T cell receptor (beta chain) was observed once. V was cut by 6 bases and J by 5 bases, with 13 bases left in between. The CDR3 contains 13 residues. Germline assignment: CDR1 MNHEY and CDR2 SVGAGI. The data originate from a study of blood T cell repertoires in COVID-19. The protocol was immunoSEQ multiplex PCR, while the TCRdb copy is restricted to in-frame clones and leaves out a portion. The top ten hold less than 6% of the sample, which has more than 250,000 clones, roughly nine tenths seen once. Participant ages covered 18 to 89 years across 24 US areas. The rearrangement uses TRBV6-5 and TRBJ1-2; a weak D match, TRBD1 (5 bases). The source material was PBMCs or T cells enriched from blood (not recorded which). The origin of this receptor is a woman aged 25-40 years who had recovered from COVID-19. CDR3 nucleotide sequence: TGTGCCAGCAGCCACGGCCAGGGATATGGCTACACCTTC. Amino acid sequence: CASSHGQGYGYTF.